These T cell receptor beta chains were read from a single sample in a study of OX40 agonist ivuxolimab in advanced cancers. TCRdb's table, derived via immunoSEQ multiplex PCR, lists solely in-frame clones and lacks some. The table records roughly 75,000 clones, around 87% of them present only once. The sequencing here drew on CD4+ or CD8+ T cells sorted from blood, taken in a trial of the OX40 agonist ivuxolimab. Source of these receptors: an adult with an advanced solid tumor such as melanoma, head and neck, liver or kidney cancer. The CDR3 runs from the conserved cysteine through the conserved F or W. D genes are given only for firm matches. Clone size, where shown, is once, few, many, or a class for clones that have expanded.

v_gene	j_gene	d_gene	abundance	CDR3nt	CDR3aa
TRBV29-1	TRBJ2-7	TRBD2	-	TGCAGCGTTGAAGGGGGGGGGAAGGAACACGAGCAGTACTTC	CSVEGGGKEHEQYF
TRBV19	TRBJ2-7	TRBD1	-	TGTGCCAGTAGTATGGGGACAGGGGAGTCCTACGAGCAGTACTTC	CASSMGTGESYEQYF
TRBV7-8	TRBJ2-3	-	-	TGTGCCAGCAGCTTCGGGACTCCAAGGAATGATACGCAGTATTTT	CASSFGTPRNDTQYF
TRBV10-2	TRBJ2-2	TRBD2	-	TGCGCCAGCAGTGAAGTTGCGGGAGGAGTGGGAGGCACCGGGGAGCTGTTTTTT	CASSEVAGGVGGTGELFF
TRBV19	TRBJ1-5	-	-	TGTGCCAGTAGTATAGCGCCAGGGGAAGTAAATCAGCCCCAGCATTTT	CASSIAPGEVNQPQHF
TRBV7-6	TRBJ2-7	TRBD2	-	TGTGCCAGCAGCCCGACTAGCCACGAGCAGTACTTC	CASSPTSHEQYF
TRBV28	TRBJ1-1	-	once	TGTGCCAGCAGTCCGGCGGGGGTAGGGAACACTGAAGCTTTCTTT	CASSPAGVGNTEAFF
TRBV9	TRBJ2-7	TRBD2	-	TGTGCCAGCAGCGCGGGACTAGCGGATACCTACGAGCAGTACTTC	CASSAGLADTYEQYF
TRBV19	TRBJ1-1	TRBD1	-	TGTGCCAGTAGACCAGGGGGCACTGAAGCTTTCTTT	CASRPGGTEAFF
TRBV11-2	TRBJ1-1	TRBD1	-	TGTGCCAGCAGCCCGAGGACAGGGTGGGTCGACACTGAAGCTTTCTTT	CASSPRTGWVDTEAFF
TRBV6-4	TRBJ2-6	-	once	TGTGCCAGCAGTGACACTAGCTCTGGGGCCAACGTCCTGACTTTC	CASSDTSSGANVLTF
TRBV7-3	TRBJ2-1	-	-	TGTGCCAGCAGCTTGACGACGAGGGTGTACAATGAGCAGTTCTTC	CASSLTTRVYNEQFF
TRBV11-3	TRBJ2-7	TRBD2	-	TGTGCCAGCAGCTCATCGGGGGGTTGGGACGAGCAGTACTTC	CASSSSGGWDEQYF
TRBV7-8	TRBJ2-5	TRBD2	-	TGTGCCAGCAGCTCGAGCGGGGGGAGTCAGACCCAGTACTTC	CASSSSGGSQTQYF
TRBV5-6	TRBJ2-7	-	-	TGTGCCAGCAGCCTGTCTAAGGTGGTTTACGAGCAGTACTTC	CASSLSKVVYEQYF
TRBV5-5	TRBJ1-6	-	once	TGTGCCAGCAGAATGGGGGGTGGAGGGTCACCCCTCCACTTT	CASRMGGGGSPLHF
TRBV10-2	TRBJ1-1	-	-	TGCGCCAGCAGTCTTGTTTCGAACACTGAAGCTTTCTTT	CASSLVSNTEAFF
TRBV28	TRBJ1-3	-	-	TGTGCCACCTTGACAGGAGGAAACACCATATATTTT	CATLTGGNTIYF
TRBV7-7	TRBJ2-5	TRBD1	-	TGTGCTAGCAGCCTCGGGACAGGGGTGGAGACCCAGTACTTC	CASSLGTGVETQYF
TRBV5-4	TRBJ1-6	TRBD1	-	TGTGCCAGCAGCTTGGGACAGGGAAGCGACTCACCCCTCCACTTT	CASSLGQGSDSPLHF
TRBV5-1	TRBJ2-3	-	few	TGCGCCAGCAGCATGATAGGGGGGGACACAGATACGCAGTATTTT	CASSMIGGDTDTQYF
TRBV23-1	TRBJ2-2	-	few	TGCGCCAGCAGTCAATCGTCGATTTATGGGACAAGACGCACCGGGGAGCTGTTTTTT	CASSQSSIYGTRRTGELFF
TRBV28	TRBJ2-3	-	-	TGTGCCAGCAAGGACCCCGCGCTTAGCACAGATACGCAGTATTTT	CASKDPALSTDTQYF
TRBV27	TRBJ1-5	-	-	TGTGCCAGCAGTTGGGCAGGGGTCGGACAGCCCCAGCATTTT	CASSWAGVGQPQHF
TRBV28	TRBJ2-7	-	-	TGTGCCAGCAGTCTACACCGGGACACTGGACTAGTCGAGCAGTACTTC	CASSLHRDTGLVEQYF
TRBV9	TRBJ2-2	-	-	TGTGCCAGCAGCGTTCTCCACACCGGGGAGCTGTTTTTT	CASSVLHTGELFF
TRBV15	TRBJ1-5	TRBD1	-	TGTGCCACCAGCAACGGACAGGGCGGTAGTCAGCCCCAGCATTTT	CATSNGQGGSQPQHF
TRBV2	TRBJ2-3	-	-	TGTGCCAGCAATAGGGACGCCACAGATACGCAGTATTTT	CASNRDATDTQYF
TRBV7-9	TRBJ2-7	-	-	TGTGCCAGCAGCCCGCCGCGGACAGTATCCTACGAGCAGTACTTC	CASSPPRTVSYEQYF
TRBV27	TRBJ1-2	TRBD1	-	TGTGCCAGCAGTTTGGGGGTAACAGGGGCGGGAGGCTACACCTTC	CASSLGVTGAGGYTF
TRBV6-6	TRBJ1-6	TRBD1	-	TGTGCCAGTGAACAGGGGGGATCACCCCTCCACTTT	CASEQGGSPLHF
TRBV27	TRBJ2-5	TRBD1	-	TGTGCCAGCAGTGAGCCGACAGGGTCAGGGTTCCAAGAGACCCAGTACTTC	CASSEPTGSGFQETQYF
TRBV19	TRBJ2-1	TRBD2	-	TGTGCCAGTAGGGGACTAGCGGGAGGGGATGAGCAGTTCTTC	CASRGLAGGDEQFF
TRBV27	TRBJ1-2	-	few	TGTGCCAGCAGTCCCCCGGGCCTCCCCTCCTACTATGGCTACACCTTC	CASSPPGLPSYYGYTF
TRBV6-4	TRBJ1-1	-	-	TGTGCCAGCAGTCAATCCGTGGGGGTTGAAGCTTTCTTT	CASSQSVGVEAFF
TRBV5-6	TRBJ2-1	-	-	TGTGCCAGCAGCTGGACTTCTGCTGAGCAGTTCTTC	CASSWTSAEQFF
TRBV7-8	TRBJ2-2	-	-	TGTGCCAGCAGCCAAAACAGTTACACCGGGGAGCTGTTTTTT	CASSQNSYTGELFF
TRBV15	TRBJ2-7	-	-	TGTGCCACCGGCCTTGGCGGAGGATTCAGCTCCTACGAGCAGTACTTC	CATGLGGGFSSYEQYF
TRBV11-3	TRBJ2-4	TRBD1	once	TGTGCCAGCAGCCATCGGGACAGTAACATTCAGTACTTC	CASSHRDSNIQYF
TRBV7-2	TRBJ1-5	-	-	TGTGCCAGCAGCCCGTCCCCAAATCAGCCCCAGCATTTT	CASSPSPNQPQHF
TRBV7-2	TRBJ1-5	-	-	TGTGCCAGCAGCTGGTGGCTCAATCAGCCCCAGCATTTT	CASSWWLNQPQHF
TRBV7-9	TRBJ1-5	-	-	TGTGCCAGCAGCCTAGGAGGCCCCTATAGCAATCAGCCCCAGCATTTT	CASSLGGPYSNQPQHF
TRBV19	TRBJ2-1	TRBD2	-	TGTGCCAGTAGTATGTTCTCCCGGGGGGTCAATGAGCAGTTCTTC	CASSMFSRGVNEQFF
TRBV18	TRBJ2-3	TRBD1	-	TGTGCCAGCTCAAGGACGGAACAGGGGGGAACAGATACGCAGTATTTT	CASSRTEQGGTDTQYF
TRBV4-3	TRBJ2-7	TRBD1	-	TGCGCCAGCAGCCAAGTTAGGGCGACAGGGGCGTACGAGCAGTACTTC	CASSQVRATGAYEQYF
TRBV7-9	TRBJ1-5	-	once	TGTGCCAGCAGCTCCCTGACACAGATCGGCAATCAGCCCCAGCATTTT	CASSSLTQIGNQPQHF
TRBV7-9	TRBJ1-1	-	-	TGTGCCAGCAGCTGGGTGTCCGATTCGAACACTGAAGCTTTCTTT	CASSWVSDSNTEAFF
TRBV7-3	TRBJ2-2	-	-	TGTGCCAGCAGCTTTTCGGGGACCGGGGAGCTGTTTTTT	CASSFSGTGELFF
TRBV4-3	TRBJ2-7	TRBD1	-	TGCGCCAGCAGCCAAGGACAGGGTACCTACGAGCAGTACTTC	CASSQGQGTYEQYF
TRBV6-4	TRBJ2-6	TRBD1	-	TGTGCCAGCAGTGACCTTCCGGGACAGGGGGGCTCTGGGGCCAACGTCCTGACTTTC	CASSDLPGQGGSGANVLTF
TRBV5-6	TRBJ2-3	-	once	TGTGCCAGCAGCTTGTTTAGCGGCGCAGATACGCAGTATTTT	CASSLFSGADTQYF
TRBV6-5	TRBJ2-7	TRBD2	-	TGTGCCAGCAGTTACGGAAGCGGGGGGTCCTCCTACGAGCAGTACTTC	CASSYGSGGSSYEQYF